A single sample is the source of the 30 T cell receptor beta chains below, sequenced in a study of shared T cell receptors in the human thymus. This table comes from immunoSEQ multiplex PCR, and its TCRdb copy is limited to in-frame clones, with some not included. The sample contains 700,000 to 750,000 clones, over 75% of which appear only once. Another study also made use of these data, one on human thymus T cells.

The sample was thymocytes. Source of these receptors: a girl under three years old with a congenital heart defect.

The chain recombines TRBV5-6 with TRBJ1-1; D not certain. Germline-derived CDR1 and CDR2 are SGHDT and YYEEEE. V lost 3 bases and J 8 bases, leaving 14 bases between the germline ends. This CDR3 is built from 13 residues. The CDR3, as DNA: TGTGCCAGCAGCTGGGCACCAAGAGGGGAAGCTTTCTTT. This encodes CASSWAPRGEAFF.

CDR3 protein: CASNHRGDNTEAFF. The CDR3 coding sequence is TGCGCCAGCAACCACAGGGGGGATAACACTGAAGCTTTCTTT. The genes are TRBV4-1 and TRBJ1-1; 8 nucleotides align to TRBD1. Looked up from germline, CDR1 is MGHRA and CDR2 is YSYEKL. Trimming took 7 bases from V and 2 from J; bases not matched to a gene: 6. The CDR3 sequence is 14 residues long.

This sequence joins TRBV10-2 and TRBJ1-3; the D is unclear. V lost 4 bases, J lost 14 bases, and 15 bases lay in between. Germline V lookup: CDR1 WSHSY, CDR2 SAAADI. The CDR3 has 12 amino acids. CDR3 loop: CASSGFLDLVYF. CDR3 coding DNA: TGCGCCAGCAGTGGGTTTTTGGACTTGGTATATTTT.

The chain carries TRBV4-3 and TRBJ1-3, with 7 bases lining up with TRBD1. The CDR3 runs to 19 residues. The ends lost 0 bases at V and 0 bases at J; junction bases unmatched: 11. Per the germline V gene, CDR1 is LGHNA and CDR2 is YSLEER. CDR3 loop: CASSQEVEVGQPSGNTIYF. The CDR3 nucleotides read TGCGCCAGCAGCCAAGAAGTGGAAGTGGGACAGCCCTCTGGAAACACCATATATTTT.

The CDR3 DNA reads as TGTGCCAGCAGGAATCAGAAGAACACTGAAGCTTTCTTT. This translates into CASRNQKNTEAFF. V and J are TRBV2 and TRBJ1-1; D remains unclear. Looked up from germline, CDR1 is SNHLY and CDR2 is FYNNEI. CDR3 size: 13 residues. The V gene lost 6 bases and the J gene lost 1 base, with 9 bases spanning the gap.

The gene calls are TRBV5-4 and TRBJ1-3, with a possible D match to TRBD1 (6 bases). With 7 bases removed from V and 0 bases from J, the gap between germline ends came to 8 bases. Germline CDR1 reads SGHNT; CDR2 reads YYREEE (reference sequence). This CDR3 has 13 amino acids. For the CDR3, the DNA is TGTGCCAGCTCCAGGGGCTCTGGAAACACCATATATTTT. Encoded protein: CASSRGSGNTIYF.

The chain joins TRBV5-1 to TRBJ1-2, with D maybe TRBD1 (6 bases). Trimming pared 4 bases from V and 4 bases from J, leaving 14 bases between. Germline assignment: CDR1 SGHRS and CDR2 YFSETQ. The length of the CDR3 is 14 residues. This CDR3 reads CASSRTVAGYGYTF. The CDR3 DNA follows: TGCGCCAGCAGCCGGACAGTCGCTGGCTATGGCTACACCTTC.

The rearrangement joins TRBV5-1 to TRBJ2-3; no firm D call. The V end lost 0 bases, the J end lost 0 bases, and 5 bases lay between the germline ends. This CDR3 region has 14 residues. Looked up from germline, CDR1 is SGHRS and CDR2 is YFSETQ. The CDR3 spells CASSLATSTDTQYF. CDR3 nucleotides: TGCGCCAGCAGCTTGGCTACTAGCACAGATACGCAGTATTTT.

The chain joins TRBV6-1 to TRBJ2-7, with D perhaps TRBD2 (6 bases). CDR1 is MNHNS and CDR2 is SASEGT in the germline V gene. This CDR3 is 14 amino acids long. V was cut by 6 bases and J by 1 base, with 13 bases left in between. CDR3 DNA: TGTGCCAGCAGCCCTTGGAGGGCATCCTACGAGCAGTACTTC. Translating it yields CASSPWRASYEQYF.

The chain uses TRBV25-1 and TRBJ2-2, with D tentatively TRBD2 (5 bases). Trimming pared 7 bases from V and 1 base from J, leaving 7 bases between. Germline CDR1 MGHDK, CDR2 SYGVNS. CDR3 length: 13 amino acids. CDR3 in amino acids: CASIRENTGELFF. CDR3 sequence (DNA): TGTGCCAGCATTCGGGAGAACACCGGGGAGCTGTTTTTT.

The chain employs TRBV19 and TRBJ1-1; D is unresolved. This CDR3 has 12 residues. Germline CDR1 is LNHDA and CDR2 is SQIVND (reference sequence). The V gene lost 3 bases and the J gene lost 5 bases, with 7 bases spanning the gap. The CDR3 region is CASSILGTEAFF. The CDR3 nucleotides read TGTGCCAGTAGTATCCTCGGGACTGAAGCTTTCTTT.

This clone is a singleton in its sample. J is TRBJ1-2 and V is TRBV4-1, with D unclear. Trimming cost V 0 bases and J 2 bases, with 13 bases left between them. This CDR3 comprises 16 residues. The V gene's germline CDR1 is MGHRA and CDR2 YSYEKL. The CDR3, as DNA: TGCGCCAGCAGCCAAGAGGACGGACTTGAGAACTATGGCTACACCTTC. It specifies CASSQEDGLENYGYTF.

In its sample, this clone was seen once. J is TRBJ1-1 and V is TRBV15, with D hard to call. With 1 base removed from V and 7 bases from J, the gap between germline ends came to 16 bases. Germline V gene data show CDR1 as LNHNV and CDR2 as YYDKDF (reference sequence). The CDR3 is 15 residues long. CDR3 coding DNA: TGTGCCACCAGCAGAGGTTCGCGTACGGGGTTTGAAGCTTTCTTT. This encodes CATSRGSRTGFEAFF.

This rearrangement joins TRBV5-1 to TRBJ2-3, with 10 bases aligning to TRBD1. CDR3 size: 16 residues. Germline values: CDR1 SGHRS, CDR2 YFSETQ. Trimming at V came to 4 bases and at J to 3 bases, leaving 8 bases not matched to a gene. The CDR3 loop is CASSPDRGFGTDTQYF. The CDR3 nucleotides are TGCGCCAGCAGCCCGGACAGGGGGTTTGGGACAGATACGCAGTATTTT.

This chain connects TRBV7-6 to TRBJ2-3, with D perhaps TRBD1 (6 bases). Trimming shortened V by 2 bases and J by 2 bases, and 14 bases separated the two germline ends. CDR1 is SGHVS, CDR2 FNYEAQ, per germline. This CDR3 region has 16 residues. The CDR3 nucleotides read TGTGCCAGCAGCTTATGGGGGCACGGCCTCACAGATACGCAGTATTTT. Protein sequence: CASSLWGHGLTDTQYF.

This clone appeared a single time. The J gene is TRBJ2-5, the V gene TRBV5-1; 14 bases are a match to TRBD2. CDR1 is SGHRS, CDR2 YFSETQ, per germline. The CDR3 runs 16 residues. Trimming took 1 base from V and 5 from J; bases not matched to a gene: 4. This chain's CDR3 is CASSLRTSGGMETQYF. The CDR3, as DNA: TGCGCCAGCAGCTTGAGGACTAGCGGGGGGATGGAGACCCAGTACTTC.

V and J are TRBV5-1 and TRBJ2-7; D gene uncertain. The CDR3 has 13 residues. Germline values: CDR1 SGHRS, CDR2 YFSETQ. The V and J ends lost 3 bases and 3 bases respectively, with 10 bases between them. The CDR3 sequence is CASSSPENYEQYF. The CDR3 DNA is TGCGCCAGCAGCTCCCCGGAGAACTACGAGCAGTACTTC.

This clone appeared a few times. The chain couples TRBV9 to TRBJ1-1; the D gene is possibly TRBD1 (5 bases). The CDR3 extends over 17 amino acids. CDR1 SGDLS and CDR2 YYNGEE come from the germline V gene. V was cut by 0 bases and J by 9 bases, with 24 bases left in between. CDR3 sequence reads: CASSVASGGGFDCQAFF. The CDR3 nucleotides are TGTGCCAGCAGCGTAGCCTCGGGGGGAGGATTCGATTGCCAAGCTTTCTTT. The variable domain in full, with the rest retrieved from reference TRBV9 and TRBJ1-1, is DSGVTQTPKHLITATGQRVTLRCSPRSGDLSVYWYQQSLDQGLQFLIQYYNGEERAKGNILERFSAQQFPDLHSELNLSSLELGDSALYFCASSVASGGGFDCQAFFGQGTRLTVV.

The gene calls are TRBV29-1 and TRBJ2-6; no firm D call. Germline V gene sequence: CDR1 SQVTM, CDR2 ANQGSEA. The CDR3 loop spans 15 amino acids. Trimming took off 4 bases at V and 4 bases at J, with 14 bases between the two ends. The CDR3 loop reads CSVAVLPSGANVLTF. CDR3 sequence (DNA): TGCAGCGTTGCGGTATTGCCCTCCGGGGCCAACGTCCTGACTTTC.

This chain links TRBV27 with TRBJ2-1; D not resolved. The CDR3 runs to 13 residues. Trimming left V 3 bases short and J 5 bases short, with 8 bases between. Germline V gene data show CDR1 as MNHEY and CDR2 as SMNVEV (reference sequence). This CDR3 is CASSLIQDNEQFF. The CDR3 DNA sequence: TGTGCCAGCAGTTTGATCCAGGACAATGAGCAGTTCTTC.

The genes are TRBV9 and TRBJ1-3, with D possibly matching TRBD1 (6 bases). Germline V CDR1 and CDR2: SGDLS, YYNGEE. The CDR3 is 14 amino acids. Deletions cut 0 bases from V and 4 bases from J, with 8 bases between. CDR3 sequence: CASSVGQEGNTIYF. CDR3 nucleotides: TGTGCCAGCAGCGTAGGACAGGAGGGAAACACCATATATTTT.

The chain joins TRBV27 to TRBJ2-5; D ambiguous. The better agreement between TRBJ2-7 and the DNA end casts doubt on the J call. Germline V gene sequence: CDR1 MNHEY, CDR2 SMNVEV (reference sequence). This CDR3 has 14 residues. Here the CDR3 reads CASRLGQAAYEQYF. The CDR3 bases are TGTGCCAGCCGCTTGGGCCAAGCAGCCTACGAGCAGTACTTC.

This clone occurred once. The CDR3 DNA follows: TGCGCCAGCAGCTTGGACGTCAGGGGGTCCAATCAGCCCCAGCATTTT. It is translated as CASSLDVRGSNQPQHF. The V gene is TRBV5-1, the J gene TRBJ1-5; 7 nucleotides agree with TRBD1. Germline V gene sequence: CDR1 SGHRS, CDR2 YFSETQ. V shed 0 bases, J shed 3 bases, and the junction held 6 bases outside the gene matches. The CDR3 sequence is 16 residues long. Complete variable domain (other parts from reference TRBV5-1 and TRBJ1-5): KAGVTQTPRYLIKTRGQQVTLSCSPISGHRSVSWYQQTPGQGLQFLFEYFSETQRNKGNFPGRFSGRQFSNSRSEMNVSTLELGDSALYLCASSLDVRGSNQPQHFGDGTRLSIL.

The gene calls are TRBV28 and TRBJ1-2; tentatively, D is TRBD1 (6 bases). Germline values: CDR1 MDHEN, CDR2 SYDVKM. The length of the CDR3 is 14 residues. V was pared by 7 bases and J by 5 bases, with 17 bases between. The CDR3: CASIKDSEEYGYTF. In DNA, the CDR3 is TGTGCCAGCATCAAGGACAGCGAGGAATATGGCTACACCTTC.

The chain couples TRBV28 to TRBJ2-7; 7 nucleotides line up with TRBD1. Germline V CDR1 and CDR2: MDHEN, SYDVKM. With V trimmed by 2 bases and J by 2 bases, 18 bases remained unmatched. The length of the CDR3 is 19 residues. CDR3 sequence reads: CASSLGDREGPVTAYEQYF. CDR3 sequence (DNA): TGTGCCAGCAGTTTAGGAGACAGGGAAGGTCCGGTAACCGCCTACGAGCAGTACTTC.

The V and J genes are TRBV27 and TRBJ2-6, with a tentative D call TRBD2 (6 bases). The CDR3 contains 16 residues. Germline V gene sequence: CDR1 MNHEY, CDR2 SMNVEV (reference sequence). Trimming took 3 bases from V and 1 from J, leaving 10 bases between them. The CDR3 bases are TGTGCCAGCAGTTTTGGGAGGCCATCTGGGGCCAACGTCCTGACTTTC. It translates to CASSFGRPSGANVLTF. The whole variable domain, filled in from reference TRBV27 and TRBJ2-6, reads EAQVTQNPRYLITVTGKKLTVTCSQNMNHEYMSWYRQDPGLGLRQIYYSMNVEVTDKGDVPEGYKVSRKEKRNFPLILESPSPNQTSLYFCASSFGRPSGANVLTFGAGSRLTVL.

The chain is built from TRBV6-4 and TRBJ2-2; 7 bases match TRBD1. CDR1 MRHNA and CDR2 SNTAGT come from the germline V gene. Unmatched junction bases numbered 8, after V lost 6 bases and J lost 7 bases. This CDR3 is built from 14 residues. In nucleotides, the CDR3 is TGTGCCAGCAGGAGAGACAGGGCGAGCGGGGAGCTGTTTTTT. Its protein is CASRRDRASGELFF.

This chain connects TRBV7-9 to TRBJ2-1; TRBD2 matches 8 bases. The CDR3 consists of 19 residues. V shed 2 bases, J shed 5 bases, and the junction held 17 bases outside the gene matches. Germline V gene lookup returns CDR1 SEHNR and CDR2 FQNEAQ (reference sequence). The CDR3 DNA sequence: TGTGCCAGCAGCTTAAAGCTTAGTGGCGGGGGGAGTGGGAACAATGAGCAGTTCTTC. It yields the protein CASSLKLSGGGSGNNEQFF.

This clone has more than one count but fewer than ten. CDR3 sequence: CASSVGRRGGASPLHF. Here the CDR3 DNA reads TGTGCCAGCAGCGTGGGTCGGAGGGGAGGTGCTTCACCCCTCCACTTT. The rearrangement uses TRBV9 and TRBJ1-6; TRBD1 is a possible D gene (5 bases). Per the germline V gene, CDR1 is SGDLS and CDR2 is YYNGEE. CDR3 size: 16 residues. V lost 2 bases and J 9 bases, leaving 18 bases between the germline ends.

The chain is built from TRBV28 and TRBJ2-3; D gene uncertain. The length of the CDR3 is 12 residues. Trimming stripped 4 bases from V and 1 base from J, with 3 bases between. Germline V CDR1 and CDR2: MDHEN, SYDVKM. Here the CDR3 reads CASSSGTDTQYF. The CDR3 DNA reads TGTGCCAGCAGTTCGGGCACAGATACGCAGTATTTT.